The 20 T cell receptor beta chains presented below share a single source sample, sequenced in a study of post-analysis software for immune sequencing data. General study findings and limits: Five or six TRBV segments, TRBV5-6, TRBV5-1 and TRBV20-1 among them, were found more frequent in patients than controls.

These TCRs are of unknown antigen specificity. The library was made from cDNA and included unique molecular identifiers. TCRdb re-called the PCR reads with MiXCR, one entry per CDR3 protein. The sample records roughly 600,000 distinct CDR3 sequences, roughly 46% being singletons. Specimen: blood. These receptors were obtained from a girl between 5 and 17 years old with multiple sclerosis.

DNA for the CDR3: TGTGCCAGCAGCTTGACCCAGGAGGAAAAACTGTTTTTT. Translating it yields CASSLTQEEKLFF. J is TRBJ1-4 and V is TRBV12-3 or TRBV12-4; no firm D call. V dropped 6 bases and J dropped 8 bases, with 13 bases sitting between them. The CDR3 is made up of 13 amino acids.

This clonotype occurred a few times. The V gene is TRBV12-3 or TRBV12-4, the J gene TRBJ2-4; 8 nucleotides agree with TRBD2. Trimming took 2 bases from V and 4 from J; bases not matched to a gene: 7. This CDR3 contains 16 residues. CDR3 residues: CASSLPGGARKNIQYF. In DNA, the CDR3 is TGTGCCAGCAGTTTACCCGGGGGGGCGAGGAAAAACATTCAGTACTTC.

Details on this clonotype: Possible read error: a much larger clone is one base away. The rearrangement uses TRBV7-8 and TRBJ2-1, with a tentative D call TRBD2 (7 bases). Germline V lookup: CDR1 SGHVS, CDR2 FQNEAQ. CDR3 length equals 15 residues. V was shortened by 7 bases and J by 1 base, with 14 bases between the two germline ends. CDR3 sequence: CASTRGARSYNEQFF. The CDR3 coding sequence is TGTGCCAGCACCCGGGGGGCGAGATCCTACAATGAGCAGTTCTTC. Full variable domain (remainder filled in from reference TRBV7-8 and TRBJ2-1): GAGVSQSPRYKVAKRGQDVALRCDPISGHVSLFWYQQALGQGPEFLTYFQNEAQLDKSGLPSDRFFAERPEGSVSTLKIQRTQQEDSAVYLCASTRGARSYNEQFFGPGTRLTVL.

This clonotype is a singleton in its sample. The CDR3 DNA follows: TGTGCCAGCAGTTACTCGTCTAGCGGCAGCTCCTACAATGAGCAGTTCTTC. Translation gives CASSYSSSGSSYNEQFF. This chain uses TRBV6-5 with TRBJ2-1; TRBD2 agrees at 7 bases. V lost 0 bases and J lost 0; bases outside the gene matches: 5. Germline lookup yields CDR1 MNHEY and CDR2 SVGAGI. The CDR3 has 17 amino acids.

This clonotype occurred a few times. The rearrangement uses TRBV28 and TRBJ2-4; no firm D call. Germline CDR1 and CDR2: MDHEN and SYDVKM. Trimming removed 5 bases from V and 0 bases from J, with 14 bases in between. The CDR3 contains 16 residues. The CDR3 loop reads CASSPPPVIAKNIQYF. CDR3 sequence (DNA): TGTGCCAGCAGTCCCCCCCCTGTTATAGCCAAAAACATTCAGTACTTC.

This clonotype was seen more than once but under ten times. V is TRBV7-2 and J is TRBJ2-3, with TRBD2 identical over 10 bases. CDR3 length: 16 residues. Germline loops: CDR1 SGHTA, CDR2 FQGNSA. V gave up 5 bases and J gave up 3 bases; unmatched junction bases: 8. In nucleotides, the CDR3 is TGTGCCAGCAGCCATACTAGCGGGGCAGTGACAGATACGCAGTATTTT. Translated: CASSHTSGAVTDTQYF.

The V call is TRBV20-1, the J call TRBJ1-2, with D possibly matching TRBD1 (6 bases). Germline values: CDR1 DFQATT, CDR2 SNEGSKA (reference sequence). The V gene lost 0 bases and the J gene lost 8 bases, with 10 bases spanning the gap. This CDR3 spans 12 amino acids. Here the CDR3 reads CSAREGHQGYTF. As DNA, the CDR3 is TGCAGTGCTAGAGAGGGACATCAAGGCTACACCTTC.

This clonotype was recorded many times. The chain has TRBV4-1 and TRBJ2-5; D possibly corresponds to TRBD1 (5 bases). The V end lost 2 bases, the J end lost 0 bases, and 10 bases lay between the germline ends. There are 15 residues in the CDR3. Germline V CDR1 and CDR2: MGHRA, YSYEKL. CDR3 amino acids: CASSQRTPYQETQYF. CDR3 DNA: TGCGCCAGCAGCCAAAGGACACCTTACCAAGAGACCCAGTACTTC.

The chain recombines TRBV6-5 with TRBJ2-1; 9 nucleotides line up with TRBD2. Per the germline V gene, CDR1 is MNHEY and CDR2 is SVGAGI. Trimming took 7 bases from V and 2 from J; bases not matched to a gene: 6. This CDR3 region has 15 residues. CDR3 protein: CASKFSGSPYNEQFF. DNA for the CDR3: TGTGCCAGCAAGTTTAGCGGGAGCCCCTACAATGAGCAGTTCTTC.

The chain employs TRBV19 and TRBJ1-5; D is unresolved. Germline V gene sequence: CDR1 LNHDA, CDR2 SQIVND (reference sequence). CDR3 size: 15 residues. V was clipped by 10 bases and J by 1 base, with 17 bases between them. The CDR3: CATTRGGISNQPQHF. The DNA of the CDR3 is TGTGCCACCACCCGAGGTGGGATAAGCAATCAGCCCCAGCATTTT.

This clonotype has more than one count but fewer than ten. The CDR3 nucleotides are TGTGCCAGCAGCTTGGCCAGGGGGGGGGAGACCTTAAACATTCAGTACTTC. It yields the protein CASSLARGGETLNIQYF. The chain couples TRBV5-5 to TRBJ2-4; either TRBD1 or TRBD2 may supply D (7 bases each). The CDR3 totals 17 residues. Germline lookup yields CDR1 SGHKS and CDR2 YYEKEE (reference sequence). The V and J ends lost 0 bases and 6 bases respectively, with 19 bases between them.

The gene calls are TRBV29-1 and TRBJ2-1; 7 nucleotides match TRBD2. CDR1 and CDR2 from the germline V gene are SQVTM and ANQGSEA. Germline trimming cut 6 bases from V and 4 bases from J; bases unmatched to any gene: 12. The CDR3 sequence is 15 residues long. The CDR3 is CSVRRAGSSYNEQFF. The CDR3 DNA reads TGCAGCGTCCGTAGAGCGGGGAGCTCTTACAATGAGCAGTTCTTC.

As to this clonotype: The germline gene is not matched at one end of the junction; a read error may be the cause. The chain joins TRBV10-3 to TRBJ1-2; D is unclear. CDR1 ENHRY and CDR2 SYGVKD come from the germline V gene. This CDR3 is built from 14 residues. CDR3 sequence: CAISESGQIYGCTF. The DNA for the CDR3 is TGTGCCATCAGTGAGTCGGGTCAGATCTATGGCTGCACCTTC.

There are a few counts of this clonotype. The rearrangement links TRBV4-1 to TRBJ2-3; 9 bases fit TRBD2. V shed 1 base, J shed 3 bases, and the junction held 8 bases outside the gene matches. The CDR3 sequence is 17 residues long. CDR1 and CDR2 from the germline V gene are MGHRA and YSYEKL. CDR3 sequence reads: CASSQVWREGQTDTQYF. DNA of the CDR3: TGCGCCAGCAGCCAAGTATGGCGGGAGGGCCAAACAGATACGCAGTATTTT.

The rearrangement uses TRBV12-3 or TRBV12-4 and TRBJ2-3, with 8 bases lining up with TRBD2. V lost 5 bases, J lost 5 bases, and 9 bases stayed unmatched. This CDR3 spans 15 amino acids. CDR3 DNA sequence: TGTGCCAGCAGTCTCATAGCGGGGTCGGGAGATACGCAGTATTTT. This sequence encodes CASSLIAGSGDTQYF.

The J gene is TRBJ2-5, the V gene TRBV6-5; 9 bases match TRBD2. Germline V gene lookup returns CDR1 MNHEY and CDR2 SVGAGI. V lost 4 bases, J lost 4 bases, and 16 bases stayed unmatched. This CDR3 has 18 amino acids. CDR3 in amino acids: CASSSIRLAANLRETQYF. In DNA form, the CDR3 reads TGTGCCAGCAGTTCCATAAGACTAGCGGCTAACCTGCGAGAGACCCAGTACTTC.

This clonotype was observed a handful of times. The V and J genes are TRBV12-3 or TRBV12-4 and TRBJ1-5; D unclear. Trimming removed 5 bases at V and 4 bases at J, with 12 bases between. This CDR3 comprises 14 residues. The CDR3 loop reads CASSLGITNQPQHF. DNA for the CDR3: TGTGCCAGCAGTCTAGGGATTACAAATCAGCCCCAGCATTTT.

The gene calls are TRBV12-3 or TRBV12-4 and TRBJ2-1; 7 bases match TRBD1. The trim removed 5 bases at V and 8 bases at J, leaving 21 bases unmatched. This CDR3 is 18 amino acids long. The CDR3 here is CASSPYPMDRPATDEQFF. CDR3 coding DNA: TGTGCCAGCAGTCCGTACCCGATGGACAGGCCAGCCACGGATGAGCAGTTCTTC.

This clonotype has a handful of counts. The V gene is TRBV29-1, the J gene TRBJ1-4; D is unclear. This CDR3 comprises 13 residues. The V end lost 4 bases, the J end lost 6 bases, and 12 bases lay between the germline ends. In germline, CDR1 is SQVTM, CDR2 ANQGSEA. The CDR3 nucleotides are TGCAGCGTTGTTCACAGTTGGGATGAAAAACTGTTTTTT. Protein product: CSVVHSWDEKLFF.

The genes are TRBV12-3 or TRBV12-4 and TRBJ1-1; D may be TRBD1 (5 bases). The CDR3 loop spans 14 amino acids. V was clipped by 5 bases and J by 4 bases, with 14 bases between them. The CDR3 DNA is TGTGCCAGCAGTCTCCAGGGAGTAAGCACTGAAGCTTTCTTT. This encodes CASSLQGVSTEAFF.